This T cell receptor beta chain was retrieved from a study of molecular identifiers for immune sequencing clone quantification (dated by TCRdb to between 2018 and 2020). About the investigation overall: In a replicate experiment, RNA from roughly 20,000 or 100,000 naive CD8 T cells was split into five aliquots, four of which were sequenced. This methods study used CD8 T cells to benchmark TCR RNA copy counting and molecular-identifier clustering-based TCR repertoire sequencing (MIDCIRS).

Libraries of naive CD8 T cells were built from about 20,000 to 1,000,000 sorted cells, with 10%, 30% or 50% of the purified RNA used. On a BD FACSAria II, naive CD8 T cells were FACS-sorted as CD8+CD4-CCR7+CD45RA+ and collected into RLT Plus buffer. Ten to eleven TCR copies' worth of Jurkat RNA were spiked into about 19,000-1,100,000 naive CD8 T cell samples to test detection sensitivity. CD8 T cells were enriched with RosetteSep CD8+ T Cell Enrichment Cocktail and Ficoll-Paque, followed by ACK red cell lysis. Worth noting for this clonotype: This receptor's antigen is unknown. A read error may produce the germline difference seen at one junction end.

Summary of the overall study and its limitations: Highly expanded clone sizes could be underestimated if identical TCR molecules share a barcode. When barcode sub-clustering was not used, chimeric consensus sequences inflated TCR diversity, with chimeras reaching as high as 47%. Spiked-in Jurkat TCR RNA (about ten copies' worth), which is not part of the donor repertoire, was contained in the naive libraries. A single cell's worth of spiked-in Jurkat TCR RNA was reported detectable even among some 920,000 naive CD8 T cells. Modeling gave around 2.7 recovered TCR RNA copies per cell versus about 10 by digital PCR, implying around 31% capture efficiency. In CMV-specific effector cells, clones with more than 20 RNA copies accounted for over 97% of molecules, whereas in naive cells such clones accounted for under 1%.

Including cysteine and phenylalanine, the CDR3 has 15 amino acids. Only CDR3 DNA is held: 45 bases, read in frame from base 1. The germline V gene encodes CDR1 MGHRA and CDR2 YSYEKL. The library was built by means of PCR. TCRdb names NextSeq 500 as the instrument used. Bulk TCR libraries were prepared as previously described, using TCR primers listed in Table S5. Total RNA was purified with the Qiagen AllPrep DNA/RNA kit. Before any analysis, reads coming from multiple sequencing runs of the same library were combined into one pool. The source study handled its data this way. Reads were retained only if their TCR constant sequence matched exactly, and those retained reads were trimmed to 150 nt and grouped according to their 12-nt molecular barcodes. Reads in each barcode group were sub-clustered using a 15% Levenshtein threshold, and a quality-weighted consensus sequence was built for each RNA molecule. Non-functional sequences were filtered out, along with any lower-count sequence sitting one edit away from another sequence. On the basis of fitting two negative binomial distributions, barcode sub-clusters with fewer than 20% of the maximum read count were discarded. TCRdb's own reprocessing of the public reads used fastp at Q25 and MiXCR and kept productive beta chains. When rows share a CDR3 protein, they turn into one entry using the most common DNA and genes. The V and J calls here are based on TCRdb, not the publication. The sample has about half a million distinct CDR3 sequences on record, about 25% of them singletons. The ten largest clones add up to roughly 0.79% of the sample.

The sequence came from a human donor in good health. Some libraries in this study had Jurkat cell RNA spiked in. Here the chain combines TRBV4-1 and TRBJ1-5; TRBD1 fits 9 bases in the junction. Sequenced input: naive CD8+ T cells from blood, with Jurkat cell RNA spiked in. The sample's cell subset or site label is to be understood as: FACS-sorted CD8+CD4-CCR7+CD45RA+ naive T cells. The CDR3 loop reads CASGQGQGSNQPQHF. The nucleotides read TGCGCCAGCGGCCAAGGACAGGGGAGCAATCAGCCCCAGCATTTT.